Listed here are 9 T cell receptor beta chains from one sample, sequenced in a study of cytomegalovirus exposure and HLA in healthy donors. The PCR employed 60 Vbeta primers together with 13 Jbeta primers. TCRdb keeps only in-frame clones here, not all; method: immunoSEQ multiplex PCR. The table includes approximately 160,000 clones, roughly 85% detected once. The sample taken for sequencing was PBMCs. The receptor set was obtained from a man aged 18 to 35 in good health and CMV-seropositive.

Comments on this clone: This likely comes from a read error, as the CDR3 has no conserved phenylalanine or tryptophan at its end. The chain couples TRBV5-1 to TRBJ1-6; 9 bases align to TRBD1. The CDR3 consists of 15 residues. After removal of 7 bases from V and 9 bases from J, the junction contained 11 bases not matched to a gene. Germline CDR1 SGHRS, CDR2 YFSETQ. The CDR3 loop is CASPLAGQGVSPLHL. In DNA, the CDR3 is TGCGCCAGCCCCCTGGCGGGACAGGGTGTTTCACCCCTCCACCTT.

This chain uses TRBV5-8 with TRBJ1-5, with D hard to call. Germline V lookup: CDR1 SGHTS, CDR2 YDEGEE. The V end lost 0 bases, the J end lost 6 bases, and 13 bases lay between the germline ends. CDR3 length: 15 residues. In DNA form, the CDR3 reads TGTGCCAGCAGCTTGGAAACCGCCCCCAGTCAGCCCCAGCATTTT. This translates into CASSLETAPSQPQHF.

The chain links TRBV7-9 to TRBJ2-7, with D perhaps TRBD2 (6 bases). This CDR3 is built from 15 residues. Germline loops: CDR1 SEHNR, CDR2 FQNEAQ (reference sequence). The ends were cut back, 4 bases at V and 3 bases at J, with 16 bases in the middle. The CDR3 is CASSSTGTLYYEQYF. CDR3 DNA sequence: TGTGCCAGCAGCTCGACCGGGACTTTGTACTACGAGCAGTACTTC.

This chain uses TRBV6-5 with TRBJ2-7; 9 bases are shared with TRBD2. The CDR3 runs 16 residues. The germline V gene has CDR1 MNHEY and CDR2 SVGAGI. Trimming cost V 0 bases and J 7 bases; bases outside gene matches: 10. CDR3: CASSYSGRLAGLEQYF. CDR3 nucleotide sequence: TGTGCCAGCAGTTACTCGGGGCGGCTAGCGGGACTTGAGCAGTACTTC.

The genes are TRBV29-1 and TRBJ2-1, with D possibly being TRBD1 (6 bases). The germline gives CDR1 SQVTM, CDR2 ANQGSEA. Trimming took 5 bases from V and 4 from J, leaving 15 bases between them. This CDR3 region has 14 residues. The CDR3 loop is CSVTTGNPYNEQFF. DNA for the CDR3: TGCAGCGTTACAACAGGGAATCCGTACAATGAGCAGTTCTTC.

V is TRBV30 and J is TRBJ1-4; 9 bases align to TRBD1. J lost 7 bases, V lost 6 bases, and 6 bases had no gene match. The germline V gene encodes CDR1 GTSNPN and CDR2 SVGIG (reference sequence). The CDR3 is 13 residues long. This chain's CDR3 is CACSDRGFEKLFF. The CDR3 DNA sequence: TGTGCCTGTTCTGACAGGGGGTTTGAAAAACTGTTTTTT.

This chain connects TRBV19 to TRBJ1-5; D unresolved. CDR3 length equals 16 residues. Between the trimmed V and J ends, which lost 2 bases and 0 bases, there was a span of 11 bases. Germline V gene lookup returns CDR1 LNHDA and CDR2 SQIVND (reference sequence). This chain's CDR3 is CASSIQAGYSNQPQHF. CDR3 coding DNA: TGTGCCAGTAGTATACAGGCGGGGTATAGCAATCAGCCCCAGCATTTT. The whole variable domain, filled in from reference TRBV19 and TRBJ1-5, reads DGGITQSPKYLFRKEGQNVTLSCEQNLNHDAMYWYRQDPGQGLRLIYYSQIVNDFQKGDIAEGYSVSREKKESFPLTVTSAQKNPTAFYLCASSIQAGYSNQPQHFGDGTRLSIL.

The V gene is TRBV6-5, the J gene TRBJ1-1; perhaps TRBD1 as D (6 bases). Deletions cut 6 bases from V and 4 bases from J, with 18 bases between. Germline V gene data show CDR1 as MNHEY and CDR2 as SVGAGI. The CDR3 runs 15 residues. In DNA, the CDR3 is TGTGCCAGCAGACGTAGGACAGAGCTCCGCACTGAAGCTTTCTTT. This encodes CASRRRTELRTEAFF.

J is TRBJ2-5 and V is TRBV18; 8 positions agree with TRBD1. With 6 bases clipped from V and 5 bases from J, the junction kept 11 bases outside the gene matches. The CDR3 has 15 amino acids. Germline CDR1 reads KGHSH; CDR2 reads LQKENI. The CDR3 nucleotides read TGTGCCAGCTCCCTCAATGGACAGGGCGCGGAGACCCAGTACTTC. Translating gives CASSLNGQGAETQYF.